The table lists the clone carrying this T cell receptor beta chain with a count of one. The PCR had 60 Vbeta and 13 Jbeta primers. Some clones are missing from TCRdb's copy, which holds only in-frame ones; the method was immunoSEQ multiplex PCR. The sample carries approximately 220,000 clones, 65% to 85% recorded once. Germline V gives CDR1 MNHNS, CDR2 SASEGT. CDR3 length: 14 residues. The sample belongs to a study of cytomegalovirus exposure and HLA in healthy donors. What was sequenced was PBMCs. The source is a boy between 2 and 15 years old in good health and CMV-seronegative. The V and J genes are TRBV6-1 and TRBJ2-5, with TRBD1 matching 9 bases. The assigned J gene may be wrong: the sequence end matches TRBJ2-7 better. The CDR3 region has the DNA TGTGCCAGCAGTGAAGACAGGGGGCGGTACGAGCAGTACTTC. Amino acid sequence: CASSEDRGRYEQYF.